This T cell receptor (beta chain) was captured by sequencing in a study of vaccination effects on CD4 cells after COVID-19. Study-level points and caveats: Convalescent patients were few in the study, and early post-infection timepoints were absent.

The repertoire was sequenced with immunoSEQ multiplex PCR; TCRdb's copy has only in-frame clones and lacks some. The sample carries roughly 24,000 clones, 55% to 85% recorded once. This clone was seen a few times. Its specificity is unknown. In the ViraFEST assay, antigen-specific CD4+ clonotypes were identified by expansion after peptide-pool stimulation. On roughly day 9 of culture, CD4+ T cells were separated out. The vaccine given was either BNT162b2 or mRNA-1273, in two doses. Cells had half their medium changed to IL-2 medium on days 3 and 7. The receptor was isolated from a human donor who received a COVID-19 vaccine. This specimen was CD4+ T cells from PBMCs cultured with HCoV-NL63 spike peptides, taken after COVID-19 vaccination.

CDR3 loop: CASSYPGQAYEQYF. The CDR3 nucleotides are TGTGCCAGCAGTTACCCGGGACAGGCATACGAGCAGTACTTC. The rearrangement links TRBV6-6 to TRBJ2-7; TRBD1 matches at 8 bases. CDR1 and CDR2 from the germline V gene are MNHNY and SVGAGI (reference sequence). The CDR3 spans 14 residues. V lost 2 bases to trimming and J lost 4 bases; unmatched junction nucleotides: 4.